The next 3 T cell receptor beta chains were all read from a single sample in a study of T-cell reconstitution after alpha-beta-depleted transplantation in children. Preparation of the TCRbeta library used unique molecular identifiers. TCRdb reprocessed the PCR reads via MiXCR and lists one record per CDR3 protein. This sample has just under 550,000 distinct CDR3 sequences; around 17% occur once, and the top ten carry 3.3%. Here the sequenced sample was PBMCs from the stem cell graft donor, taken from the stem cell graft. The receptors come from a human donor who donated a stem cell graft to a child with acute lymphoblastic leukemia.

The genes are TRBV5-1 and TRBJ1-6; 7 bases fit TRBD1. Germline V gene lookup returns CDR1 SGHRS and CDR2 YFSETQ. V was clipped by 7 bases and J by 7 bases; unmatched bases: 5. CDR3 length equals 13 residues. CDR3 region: CASHRGWNSPLHF. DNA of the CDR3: TGCGCCAGCCACAGGGGATGGAATTCACCCCTCCACTTT.

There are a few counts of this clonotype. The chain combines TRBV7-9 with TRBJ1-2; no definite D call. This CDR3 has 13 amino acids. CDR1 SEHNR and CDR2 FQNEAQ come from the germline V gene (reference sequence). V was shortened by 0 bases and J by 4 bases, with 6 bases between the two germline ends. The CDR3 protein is CASSLAISYGYTF. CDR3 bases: TGTGCCAGCAGCTTAGCGATAAGCTATGGCTACACCTTC. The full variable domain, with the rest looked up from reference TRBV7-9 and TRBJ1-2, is DTGVSQNPRHKITKRGQNVTFRCDPISEHNRLYWYRQTLGQGPEFLTYFQNEAQLEKSRLLSDRFSAERPKGSFSTLEIQRTEQGDSAMYLCASSLAISYGYTFGSGTRLTVV.

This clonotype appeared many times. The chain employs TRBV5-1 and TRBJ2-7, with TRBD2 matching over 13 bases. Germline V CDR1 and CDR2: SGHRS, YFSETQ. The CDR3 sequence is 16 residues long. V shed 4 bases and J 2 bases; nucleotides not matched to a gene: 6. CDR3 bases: TGCGCCAGCAGCCTGGGACTAGCGGGACAACCCTACGAGCAGTACTTC. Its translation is CASSLGLAGQPYEQYF.